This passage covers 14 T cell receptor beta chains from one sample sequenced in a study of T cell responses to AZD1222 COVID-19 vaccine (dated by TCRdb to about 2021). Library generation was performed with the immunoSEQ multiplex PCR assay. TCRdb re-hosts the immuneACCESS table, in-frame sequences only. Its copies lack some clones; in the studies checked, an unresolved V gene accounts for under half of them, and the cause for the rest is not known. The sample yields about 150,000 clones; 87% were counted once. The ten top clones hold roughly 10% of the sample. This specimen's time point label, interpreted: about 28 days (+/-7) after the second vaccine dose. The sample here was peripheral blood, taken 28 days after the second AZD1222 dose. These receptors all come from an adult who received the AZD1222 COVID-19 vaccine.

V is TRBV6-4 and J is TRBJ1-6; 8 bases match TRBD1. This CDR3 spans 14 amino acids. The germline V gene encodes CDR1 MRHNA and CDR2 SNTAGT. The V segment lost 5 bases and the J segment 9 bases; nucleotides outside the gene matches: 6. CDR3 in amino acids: CASSTGQVFSPLHF. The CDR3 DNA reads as TGTGCCAGCAGTACGGGACAGGTTTTTTCACCCCTCCACTTT.

The CDR3 reads CASSGPNTQYF. The CDR3 nucleotides read TGTGCCAGCAGTGGGCCTAATACGCAGTATTTT. V gene TRBV2 combines with J gene TRBJ2-3, with unresolved D. Trimming removed 4 bases from V and 7 bases from J, with 6 bases in between. Germline lookup yields CDR1 SNHLY and CDR2 FYNNEI. This CDR3 contains 11 residues.

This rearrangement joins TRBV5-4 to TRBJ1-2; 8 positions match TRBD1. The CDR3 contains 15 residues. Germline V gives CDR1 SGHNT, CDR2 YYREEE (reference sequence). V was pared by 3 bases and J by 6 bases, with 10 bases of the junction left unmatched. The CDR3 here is CASSSIGQGYDGYTF. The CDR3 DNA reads TGTGCCAGCAGCTCTATCGGACAGGGATACGATGGCTACACCTTC.

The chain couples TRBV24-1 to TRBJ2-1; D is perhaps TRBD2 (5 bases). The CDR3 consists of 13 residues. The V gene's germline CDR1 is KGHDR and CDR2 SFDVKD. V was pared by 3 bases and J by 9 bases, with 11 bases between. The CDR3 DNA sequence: TGTGCCACCAGTGATCCTAGCACCGCTGAGCAGTTCTTC. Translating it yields CATSDPSTAEQFF.

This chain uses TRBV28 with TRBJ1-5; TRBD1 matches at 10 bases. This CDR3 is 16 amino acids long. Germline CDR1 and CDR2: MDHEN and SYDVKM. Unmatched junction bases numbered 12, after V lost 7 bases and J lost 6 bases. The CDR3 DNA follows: TGTGCCAGCAATGCCCCCCGACAGGGGGCTTTTCAGCCCCAGCATTTT. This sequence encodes CASNAPRQGAFQPQHF.

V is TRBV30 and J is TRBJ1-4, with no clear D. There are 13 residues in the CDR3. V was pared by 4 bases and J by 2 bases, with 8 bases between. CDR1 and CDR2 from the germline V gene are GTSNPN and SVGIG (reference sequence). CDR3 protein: CAWNSGTNEKLFF. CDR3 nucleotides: TGTGCCTGGAATTCAGGCACTAATGAAAAACTGTTTTTT.

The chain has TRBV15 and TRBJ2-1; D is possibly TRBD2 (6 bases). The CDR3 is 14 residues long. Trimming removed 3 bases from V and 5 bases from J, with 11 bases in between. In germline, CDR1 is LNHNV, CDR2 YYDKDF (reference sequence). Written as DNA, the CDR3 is TGTGCCACCAGCAGGGGGGGTAGCCACAATGAGCAGTTCTTC. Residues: CATSRGGSHNEQFF. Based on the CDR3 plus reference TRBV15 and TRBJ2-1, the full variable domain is DAMVIQNPRYQVTQFGKPVTLSCSQTLNHNVMYWYQQKSSQAPKLLFHYYDKDFNNEADTPDNFQSRRPNTSFCFLDIRSPGLGDTAMYLCATSRGGSHNEQFFGPGTRLTVL.

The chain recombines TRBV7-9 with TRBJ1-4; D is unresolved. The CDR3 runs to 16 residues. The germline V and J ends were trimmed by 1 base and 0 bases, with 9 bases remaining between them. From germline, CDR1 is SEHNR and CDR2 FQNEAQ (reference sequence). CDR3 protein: CASSLVISTTNEKLFF. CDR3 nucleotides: TGTGCCAGCAGCTTAGTTATCAGCACAACTAATGAAAAACTGTTTTTT.

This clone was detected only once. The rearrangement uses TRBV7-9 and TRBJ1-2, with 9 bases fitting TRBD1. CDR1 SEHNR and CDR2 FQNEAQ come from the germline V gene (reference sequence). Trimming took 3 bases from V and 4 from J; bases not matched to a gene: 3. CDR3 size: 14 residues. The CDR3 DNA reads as TGTGCCAGCAGCTTCACAGGGGGCGGCTATGGCTACACCTTC. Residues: CASSFTGGGYGYTF.

CDR3 amino acids: CASSSDRRYEQYF. CDR3 in DNA: TGTGCCAGCAGCTCGGACAGGCGATACGAGCAGTACTTC. V and J are TRBV5-4 and TRBJ2-7; TRBD1 matches at 7 bases. This CDR3 is built from 13 residues. Per the germline V gene, CDR1 is SGHNT and CDR2 is YYREEE (reference sequence). The J segment lost 4 bases and the V segment lost 3 bases, leaving 4 bases of the junction unmatched.

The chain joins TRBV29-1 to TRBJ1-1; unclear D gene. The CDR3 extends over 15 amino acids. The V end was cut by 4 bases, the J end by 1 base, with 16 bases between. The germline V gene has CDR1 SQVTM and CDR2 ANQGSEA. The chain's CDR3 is CSVGWRRRENTEAFF. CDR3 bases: TGCAGCGTTGGGTGGAGGAGGAGAGAGAACACTGAAGCTTTCTTT.

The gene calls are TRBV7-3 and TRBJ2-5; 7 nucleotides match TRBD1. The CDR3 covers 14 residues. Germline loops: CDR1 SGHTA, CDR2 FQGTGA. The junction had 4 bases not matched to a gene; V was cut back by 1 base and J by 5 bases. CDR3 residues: CASSLNRGGETQYF. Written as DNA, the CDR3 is TGTGCCAGCAGCTTAAACAGGGGTGGGGAGACCCAGTACTTC.

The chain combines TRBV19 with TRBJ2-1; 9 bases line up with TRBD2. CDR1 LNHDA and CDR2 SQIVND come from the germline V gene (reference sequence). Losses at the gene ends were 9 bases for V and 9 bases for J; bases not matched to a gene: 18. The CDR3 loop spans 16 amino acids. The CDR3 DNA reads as TGTGCCAGGGCTCACTTTGCGGGAGGGCCGAGGGGTGAGCAGTTCTTC. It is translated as CARAHFAGGPRGEQFF.

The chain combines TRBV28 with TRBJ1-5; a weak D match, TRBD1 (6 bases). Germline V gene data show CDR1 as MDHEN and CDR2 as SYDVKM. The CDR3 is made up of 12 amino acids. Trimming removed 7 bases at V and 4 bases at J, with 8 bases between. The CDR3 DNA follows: TGTGCCAGCAAGGGGGGGAATCAGCCCCAGCATTTT. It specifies CASKGGNQPQHF.